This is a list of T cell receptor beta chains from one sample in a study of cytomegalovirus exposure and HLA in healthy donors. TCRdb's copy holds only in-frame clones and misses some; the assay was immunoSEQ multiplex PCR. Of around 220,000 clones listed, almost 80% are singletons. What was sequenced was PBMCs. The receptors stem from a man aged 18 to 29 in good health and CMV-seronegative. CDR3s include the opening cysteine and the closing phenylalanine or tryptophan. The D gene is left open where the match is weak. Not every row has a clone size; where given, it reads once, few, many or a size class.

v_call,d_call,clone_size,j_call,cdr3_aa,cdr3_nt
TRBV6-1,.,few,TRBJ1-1,CASSEGAHTEAFF,TGTGCCAGCAGTGAGGGGGCGCACACTGAAGCTTTCTTT
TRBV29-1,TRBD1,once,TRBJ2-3,CSVVPGQHTDTQYF,TGCAGCGTCGTACCGGGACAGCACACAGATACGCAGTATTTT
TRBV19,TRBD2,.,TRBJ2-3,CASSSGGAADTQYF,TGTGCCAGTAGTAGCGGGGGGGCTGCAGATACGCAGTATTTT
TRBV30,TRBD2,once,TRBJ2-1,CAWGRGTGGGNEQFF,TGTGCCTGGGGGAGGGGCACGGGAGGAGGCAATGAGCAGTTCTTC
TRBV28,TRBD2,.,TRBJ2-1,CASARAGGLYNEQFF,TGTGCCAGCGCGAGGGCGGGAGGGCTATACAATGAGCAGTTCTTC
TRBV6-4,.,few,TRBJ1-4,CASRKTRFTTNEKLFF,TGTGCCAGCAGAAAGACGAGGTTTACCACTAATGAAAAACTGTTTTTT
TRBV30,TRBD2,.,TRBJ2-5,CAWSVPRGGAVETQYF,TGTGCCTGGAGTGTACCGCGCGGGGGGGCCGTAGAGACCCAGTACTTC
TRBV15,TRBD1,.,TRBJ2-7,CATSSRDRGTYEQYF,TGTGCCACCAGCAGCCGGGACAGGGGGACCTACGAGCAGTACTTC
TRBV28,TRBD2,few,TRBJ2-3,CASSSRPLAGPTDTQYF,TGTGCCAGCAGTTCACGACCTTTAGCGGGACCGACAGATACGCAGTATTTT
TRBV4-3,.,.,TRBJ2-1,CASSLEYNEQFF,TGCGCCAGCAGCTTAGAATACAATGAGCAGTTCTTC
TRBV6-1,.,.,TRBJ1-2,CASSDGNRDNPNYGYTF,TGTGCCAGCAGTGACGGGAACAGGGATAATCCTAACTATGGCTACACCTTC
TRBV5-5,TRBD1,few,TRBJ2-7,CASSQPGTGHWEQYF,TGTGCCAGCAGCCAGCCCGGGACAGGGCATTGGGAGCAGTACTTC
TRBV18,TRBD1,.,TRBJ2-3,CASSLQGSTDTQYF,TGTGCCAGCTCACTACAGGGGAGCACAGATACGCAGTATTTT
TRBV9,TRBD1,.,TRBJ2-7,CASSAGTDPYEQYF,TGTGCCAGCAGCGCCGGGACAGATCCCTACGAGCAGTACTTC
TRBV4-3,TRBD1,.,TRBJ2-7,CASSQEPGQGYEQYF,TGCGCCAGCAGCCAAGAGCCGGGACAGGGGTACGAGCAGTACTTC
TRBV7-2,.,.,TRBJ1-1,CASSLQGMDTEAFF,TGTGCCAGCAGCTTACAGGGTATGGACACTGAAGCTTTCTTT
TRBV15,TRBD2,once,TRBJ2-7,CATSRGAGGTYEQYF,TGTGCCACCAGCAGAGGGGCGGGGGGCACCTACGAGCAGTACTTC
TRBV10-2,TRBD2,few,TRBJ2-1,CASSDRLAGARWEQFF,TGCGCCAGCAGTGATCGTCTAGCGGGGGCCCGGTGGGAGCAGTTCTTC
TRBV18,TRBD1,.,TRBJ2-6,CASSQTIQGMGANVLTF,TGTGCCAGCTCACAAACAATACAGGGGATGGGGGCCAACGTCCTGACTTTC
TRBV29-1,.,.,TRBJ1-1,CSVEVRGVENTEAFF,TGCAGCGTTGAAGTCCGGGGGGTAGAGAACACTGAAGCTTTCTTT
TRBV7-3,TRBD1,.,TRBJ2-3,CASSLTGQGTDTQYF,TGTGCCAGCAGCTTAACGGGACAGGGCACAGATACGCAGTATTTT
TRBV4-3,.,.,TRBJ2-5,CASSRGLQETQYF,TGCGCCAGCAGCCGGGGACTCCAAGAGACCCAGTACTTC
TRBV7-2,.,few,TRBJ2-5,CASRAGIYQETQYF,TGTGCCAGCCGAGCCGGGATTTACCAAGAGACCCAGTACTTC
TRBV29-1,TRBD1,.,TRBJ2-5,CSVHLTGDSSETQYF,TGCAGCGTTCACCTAACAGGGGATTCATCAGAGACCCAGTACTTC
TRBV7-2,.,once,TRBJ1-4,CASSLVRQEKLFF,TGTGCCAGCAGCTTAGTTCGTCAGGAAAAACTGTTTTTT
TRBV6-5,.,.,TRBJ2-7,CATKESSYEQYF,TGTGCCACCAAAGAGAGCTCCTACGAGCAGTACTTC
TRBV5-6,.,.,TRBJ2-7,CASSLGLSSYEQYF,TGTGCCAGCAGCTTGGGGCTCAGCTCCTACGAGCAGTACTTC
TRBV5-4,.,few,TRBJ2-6,CASIPTRGSGANVLTF,TGTGCCAGCATTCCTACCAGGGGATCTGGGGCCAACGTCCTGACTTTC
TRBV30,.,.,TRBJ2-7,CAWSRRAQGYEQYF,TGTGCCTGGAGTAGGCGGGCTCAAGGCTACGAGCAGTACTTC
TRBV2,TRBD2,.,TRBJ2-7,CASYEREGPYEQYF,TGTGCCAGCTACGAGCGGGAGGGCCCCTACGAGCAGTACTTC
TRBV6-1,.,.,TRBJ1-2,CASSYQTRQGGGYTF,TGTGCCAGCAGCTACCAAACACGGCAGGGAGGGGGCTACACCTTC
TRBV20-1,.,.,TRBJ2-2,CSARDTGELFF,TGCAGTGCTAGAGATACTGGGGAGCTGTTTTTT
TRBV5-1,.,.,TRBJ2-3,CASSLGGTTTDTQYF,TGCGCCAGCAGCTTGGGAGGGACAACCACAGATACGCAGTATTTT
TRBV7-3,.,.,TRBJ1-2,CASSPTPTVDYGYTF,TGTGCCAGCAGCCCAACACCGACAGTGGACTATGGCTACACCTTC
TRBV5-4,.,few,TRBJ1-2,CASSFWTVANYGYTF,TGTGCCAGCAGCTTTTGGACAGTGGCTAACTATGGCTACACCTTC
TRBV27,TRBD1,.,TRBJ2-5,CASANRGQETQYF,TGTGCCAGCGCTAACAGGGGCCAAGAGACCCAGTACTTC
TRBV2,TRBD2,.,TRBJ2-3,CASSDGLAGTDTQYF,TGTGCCAGCAGTGATGGACTAGCGGGGACAGATACGCAGTATTTT
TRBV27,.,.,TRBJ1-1,CASSLRMAVEAFF,TGTGCCAGCAGTTTGAGGATGGCAGTTGAAGCTTTCTTT
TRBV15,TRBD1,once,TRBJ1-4,CATSREQGNSEKLFF,TGTGCCACCAGCAGGGAACAGGGGAATAGTGAAAAACTGTTTTTT
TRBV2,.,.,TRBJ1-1,CASRYQTGNTEAFF,TGTGCCAGCAGATACCAAACAGGGAACACTGAAGCTTTCTTT
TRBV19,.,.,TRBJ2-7,CASRPWLSSYEQYF,TGTGCCAGCAGGCCCTGGTTGAGCTCCTACGAGCAGTACTTC
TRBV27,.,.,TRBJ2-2,CASSYDSLGGTGELFF,TGTGCCAGCAGTTATGACTCCTTGGGGGGTACCGGGGAGCTGTTTTTT
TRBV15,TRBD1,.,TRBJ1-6,CATQAQGGVPLHF,TGTGCCACCCAGGCACAGGGGGGTGTACCCCTCCACTTT
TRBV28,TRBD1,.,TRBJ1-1,CASRTPVAGGKTFF,TGTGCCAGCAGAACCCCGGTGGCAGGGGGCAAAACTTTCTTT
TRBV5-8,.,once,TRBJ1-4,CASSLRLSLLNPIGEKLFF,TGTGCCAGCAGCTTAAGGCTGAGCCTGCTGAACCCAATCGGGGAAAAACTGTTTTTT
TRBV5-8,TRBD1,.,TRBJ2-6,CASSLGQGRSGANVLTF,TGTGCCAGCAGCTTGGGACAGGGGCGGTCTGGGGCCAACGTCCTGACTTTC
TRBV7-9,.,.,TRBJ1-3,CASSLVGLRAGNTIYF,TGTGCCAGCAGCTTAGTGGGCTTACGTGCTGGAAACACCATATATTTT
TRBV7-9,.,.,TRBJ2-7,CASSLQGYEQYF,TGTGCCAGCAGCTTACAGGGGTACGAGCAGTACTTC
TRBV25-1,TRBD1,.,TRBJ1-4,CASSEWGQGTNEKLFF,TGTGCCAGCAGTGAATGGGGACAGGGCACTAATGAAAAACTGTTTTTT
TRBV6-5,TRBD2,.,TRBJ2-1,CASSRAGGYNEQFF,TGTGCCAGCAGCCGAGCGGGGGGGTACAATGAGCAGTTCTTC
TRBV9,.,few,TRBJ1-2,CASSARTSLYGYTF,TGTGCCAGCAGCGCCCGGACATCTCTCTATGGCTACACCTTC
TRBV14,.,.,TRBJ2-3,CASNEAISGTDTQYF,TGTGCCAGCAACGAAGCAATTTCTGGCACAGATACGCAGTATTTT
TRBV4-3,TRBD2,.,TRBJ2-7,CASSQDGGGYEQYF,TGCGCCAGCAGCCAAGATGGGGGGGGCTACGAGCAGTACTTC
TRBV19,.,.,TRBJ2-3,CASSLSQGTGADTQYF,TGTGCCAGTAGCCTCTCGCAGGGCACGGGGGCAGATACGCAGTATTTT
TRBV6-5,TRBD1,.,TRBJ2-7,CASSYGQGDPYEQYF,TGTGCCAGCAGCTATGGACAGGGAGACCCCTACGAGCAGTACTTC
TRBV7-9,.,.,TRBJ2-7,CASSLWGNEQYF,TGTGCCAGCAGCTTGTGGGGCAACGAGCAGTACTTC
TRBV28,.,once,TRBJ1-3,CASGTGYGNTIYF,TGTGCCAGTGGAACAGGGTATGGAAACACCATATATTTT
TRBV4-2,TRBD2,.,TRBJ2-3,CASSQRGLAGGDTQYF,TGTGCCAGCAGCCAAAGGGGACTAGCGGGAGGAGATACGCAGTATTTT